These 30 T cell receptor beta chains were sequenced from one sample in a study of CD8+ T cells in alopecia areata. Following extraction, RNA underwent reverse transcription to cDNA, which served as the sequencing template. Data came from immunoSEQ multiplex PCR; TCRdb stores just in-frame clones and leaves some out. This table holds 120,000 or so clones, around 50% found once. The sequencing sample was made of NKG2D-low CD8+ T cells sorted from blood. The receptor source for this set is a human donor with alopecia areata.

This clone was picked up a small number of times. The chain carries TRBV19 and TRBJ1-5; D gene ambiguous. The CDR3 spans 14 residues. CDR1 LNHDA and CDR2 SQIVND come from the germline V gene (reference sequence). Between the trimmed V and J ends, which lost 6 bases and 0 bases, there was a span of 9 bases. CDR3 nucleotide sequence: TGTGCCAGTAGCCCCAAGGATAGCAATCAGCCCCAGCATTTT. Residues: CASSPKDSNQPQHF. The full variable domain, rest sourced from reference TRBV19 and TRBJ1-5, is DGGITQSPKYLFRKEGQNVTLSCEQNLNHDAMYWYRQDPGQGLRLIYYSQIVNDFQKGDIAEGYSVSREKKESFPLTVTSAQKNPTAFYLCASSPKDSNQPQHFGDGTRLSIL.

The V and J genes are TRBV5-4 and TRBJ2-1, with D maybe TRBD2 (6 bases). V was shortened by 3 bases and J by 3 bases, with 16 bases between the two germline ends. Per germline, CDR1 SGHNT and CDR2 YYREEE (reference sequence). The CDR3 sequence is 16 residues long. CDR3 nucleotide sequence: TGTGCCAGCAGCTCTACTACCGGGACTGACTACAATGAGCAGTTCTTC. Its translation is CASSSTTGTDYNEQFF.

CDR3 protein: CAWSDGAGDNSPLHF. The CDR3 region has the DNA TGTGCCTGGAGTGATGGGGCAGGTGATAATTCACCCCTCCACTTT. The V call is TRBV30, the J call TRBJ1-6, with a possible D match to TRBD1 (5 bases). Germline CDR1 and CDR2: GTSNPN and SVGIG (reference sequence). This CDR3 has 15 amino acids. V was cut by 1 base and J by 5 bases, with 12 bases left in between.

The CDR3 sequence: CATLEKGQGNHGYTF. The CDR3, as DNA: TGTGCCACTCTGGAGAAGGGACAGGGTAATCATGGCTACACCTTC. The chain links TRBV2 to TRBJ1-2; 9 nucleotides agree with TRBD1. The ends lost 10 bases at V and 6 bases at J; junction bases unmatched: 15. The CDR3 runs 15 residues. The germline CDR1 and CDR2 sequences are SNHLY and FYNNEI. Looking up the rest from reference TRBV2 and TRBJ1-2 gives the full variable domain: EPEVTQTPSHQVTQMGQEVILRCVPISNHLYFYWYRQILGQKVEFLVSFYNNEISEKSEIFDDQFSVERPDGSNFTLKIRSTKLEDSAMYFCATLEKGQGNHGYTFGSGTRLTVV.

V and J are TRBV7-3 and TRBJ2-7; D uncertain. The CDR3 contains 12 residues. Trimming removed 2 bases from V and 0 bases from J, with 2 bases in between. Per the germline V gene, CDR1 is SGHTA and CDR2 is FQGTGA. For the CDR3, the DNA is TGTGCCAGCAGCTTACCCTCCTACGAGCAGTACTTC. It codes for CASSLPSYEQYF.

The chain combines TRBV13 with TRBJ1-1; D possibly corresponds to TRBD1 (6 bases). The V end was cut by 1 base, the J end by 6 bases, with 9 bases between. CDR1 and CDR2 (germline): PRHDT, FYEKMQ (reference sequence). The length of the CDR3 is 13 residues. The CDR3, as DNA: TGTGCCAGCAGCTTAGAGGGGGGCTCTGAAGCTTTCTTT. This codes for CASSLEGGSEAFF.

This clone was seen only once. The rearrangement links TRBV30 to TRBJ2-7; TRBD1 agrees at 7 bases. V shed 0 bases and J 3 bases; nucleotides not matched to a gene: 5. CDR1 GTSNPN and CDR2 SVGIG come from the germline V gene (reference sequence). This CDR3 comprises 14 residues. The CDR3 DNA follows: TGTGCCTGGAGTGTAATCTGGGACAGCTACGAGCAGTACTTC. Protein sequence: CAWSVIWDSYEQYF.

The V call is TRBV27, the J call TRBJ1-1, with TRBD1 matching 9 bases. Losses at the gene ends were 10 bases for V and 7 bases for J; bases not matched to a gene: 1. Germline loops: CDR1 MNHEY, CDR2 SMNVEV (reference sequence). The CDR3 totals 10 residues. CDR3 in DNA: TGTGCCACGGGACAGGGTGAAGCTTTCTTT. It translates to CATGQGEAFF.

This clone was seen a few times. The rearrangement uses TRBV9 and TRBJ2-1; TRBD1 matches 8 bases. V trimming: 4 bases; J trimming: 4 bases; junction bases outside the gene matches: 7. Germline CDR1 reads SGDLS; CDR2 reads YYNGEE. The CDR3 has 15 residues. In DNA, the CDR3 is TGTGCCAGCAGCCCAGGGGGCGGGTCTTACAATGAGCAGTTCTTC. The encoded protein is CASSPGGGSYNEQFF.

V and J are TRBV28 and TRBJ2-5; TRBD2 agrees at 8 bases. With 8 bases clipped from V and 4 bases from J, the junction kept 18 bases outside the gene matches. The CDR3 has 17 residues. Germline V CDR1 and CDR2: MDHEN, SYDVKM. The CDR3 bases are TGTGCCAGCCGGCTTGGGCTAGCGGGCCCCTCCGGAGAGACCCAGTACTTC. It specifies CASRLGLAGPSGETQYF.

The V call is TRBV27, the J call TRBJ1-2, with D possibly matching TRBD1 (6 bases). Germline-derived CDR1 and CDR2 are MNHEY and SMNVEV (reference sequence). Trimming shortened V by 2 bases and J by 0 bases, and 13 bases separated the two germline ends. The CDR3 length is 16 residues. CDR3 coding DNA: TGTGCCAGCAGTTTACACGTGGGACACACTAACTATGGCTACACCTTC. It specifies CASSLHVGHTNYGYTF.

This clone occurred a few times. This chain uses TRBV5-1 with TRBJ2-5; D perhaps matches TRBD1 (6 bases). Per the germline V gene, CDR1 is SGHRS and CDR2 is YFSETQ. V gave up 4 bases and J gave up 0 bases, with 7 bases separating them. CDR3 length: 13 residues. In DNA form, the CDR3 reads TGCGCCAGCAGCGGGACAAACCAAGAGACCCAGTACTTC. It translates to CASSGTNQETQYF. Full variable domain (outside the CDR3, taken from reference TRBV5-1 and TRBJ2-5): KAGVTQTPRYLIKTRGQQVTLSCSPISGHRSVSWYQQTPGQGLQFLFEYFSETQRNKGNFPGRFSGRQFSNSRSEMNVSTLELGDSALYLCASSGTNQETQYFGPGTRLLVL.

The CDR3 coding sequence is TGTGCCAGCAGTAAAGGTGGCTCTGAAGCTTTCTTT. Translated: CASSKGGSEAFF. V and J are TRBV27 and TRBJ1-1; D not resolved. There are 12 residues in the CDR3. Germline V CDR1 and CDR2: MNHEY, SMNVEV (reference sequence). Between the trimmed V and J ends, which lost 5 bases and 6 bases, there was a span of 10 bases.

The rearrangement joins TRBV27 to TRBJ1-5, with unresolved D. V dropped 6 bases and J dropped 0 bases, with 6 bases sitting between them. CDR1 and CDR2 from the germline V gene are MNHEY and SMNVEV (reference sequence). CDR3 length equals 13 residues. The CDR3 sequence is CASRLGSNQPQHF. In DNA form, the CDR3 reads TGTGCCAGCAGGTTGGGTAGCAATCAGCCCCAGCATTTT.

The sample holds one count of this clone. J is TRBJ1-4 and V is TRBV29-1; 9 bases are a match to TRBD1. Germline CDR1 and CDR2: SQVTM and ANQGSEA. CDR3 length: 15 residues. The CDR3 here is CAARIEQGAGEKLFF. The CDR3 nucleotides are TGCGCAGCCCGGATCGAACAGGGGGCGGGTGAAAAACTGTTTTTT.

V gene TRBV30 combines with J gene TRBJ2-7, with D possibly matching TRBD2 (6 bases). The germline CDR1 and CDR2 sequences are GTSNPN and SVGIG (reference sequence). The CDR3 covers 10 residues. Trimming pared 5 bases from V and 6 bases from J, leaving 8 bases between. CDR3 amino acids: CAWQGGEQYF. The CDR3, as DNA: TGTGCCTGGCAGGGAGGCGAGCAGTACTTC.

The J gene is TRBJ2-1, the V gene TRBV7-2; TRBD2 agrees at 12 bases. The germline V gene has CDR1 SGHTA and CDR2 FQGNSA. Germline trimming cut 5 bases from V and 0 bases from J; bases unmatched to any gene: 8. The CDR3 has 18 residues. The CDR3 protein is CASSEILAGGPSYNEQFF. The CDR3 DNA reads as TGTGCCAGCAGCGAAATACTAGCGGGGGGCCCCTCCTACAATGAGCAGTTCTTC. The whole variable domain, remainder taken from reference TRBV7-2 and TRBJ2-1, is GAGVSQSPSNKVTEKGKDVELRCDPISGHTALYWYRQSLGQGLEFLIYFQGNSAPDKSGLPSDRFSAERTGGSVSTLTIQRTQQEDSAVYLCASSEILAGGPSYNEQFFGPGTRLTVL.

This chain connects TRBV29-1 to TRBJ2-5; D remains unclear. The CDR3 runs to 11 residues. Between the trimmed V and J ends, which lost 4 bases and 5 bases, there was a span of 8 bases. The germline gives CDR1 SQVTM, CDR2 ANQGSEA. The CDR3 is CSVGARETQYF. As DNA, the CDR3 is TGCAGCGTTGGGGCGCGGGAGACCCAGTACTTC. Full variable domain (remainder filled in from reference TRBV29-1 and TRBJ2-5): SAVISQKPSRDICQRGTSLTIQCQVDSQVTMMFWYRQQPGQSLTLIATANQGSEATYESGFVIDKFPISRPNLTFSTLTVSNMSPEDSSIYLCSVGARETQYFGPGTRLLVL.

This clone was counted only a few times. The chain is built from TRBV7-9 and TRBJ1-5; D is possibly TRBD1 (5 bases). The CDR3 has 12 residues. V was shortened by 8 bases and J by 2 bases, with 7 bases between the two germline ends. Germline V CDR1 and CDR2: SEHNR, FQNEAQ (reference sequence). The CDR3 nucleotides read TGTGCCAGCCAGGGTGGCAATCAGCCCCAGCATTTT. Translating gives CASQGGNQPQHF.

The CDR3 reads CSVDGGFSGEQFF. In DNA form, the CDR3 reads TGCAGCGTTGACGGGGGTTTCAGCGGTGAGCAGTTCTTC. J is TRBJ2-1 and V is TRBV29-1; D may be TRBD2 (6 bases). Germline loops: CDR1 SQVTM, CDR2 ANQGSEA. The CDR3 extends over 13 amino acids. The V gene lost 3 bases and the J gene lost 9 bases, with 15 bases spanning the gap.

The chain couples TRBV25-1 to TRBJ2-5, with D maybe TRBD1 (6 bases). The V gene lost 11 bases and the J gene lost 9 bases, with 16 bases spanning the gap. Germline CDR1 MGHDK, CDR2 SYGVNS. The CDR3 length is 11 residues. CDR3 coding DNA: TGTGCCGCTAGCCCAGGGGCAGCCCAGTACTTC. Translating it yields CAASPGAAQYF.

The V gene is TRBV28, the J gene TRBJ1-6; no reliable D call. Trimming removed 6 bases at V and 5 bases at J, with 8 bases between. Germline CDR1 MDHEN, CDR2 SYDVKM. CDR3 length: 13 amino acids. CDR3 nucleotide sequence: TGTGCCAGCAGCCGTGCTGATAATTCACCCCTCCACTTT. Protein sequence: CASSRADNSPLHF.

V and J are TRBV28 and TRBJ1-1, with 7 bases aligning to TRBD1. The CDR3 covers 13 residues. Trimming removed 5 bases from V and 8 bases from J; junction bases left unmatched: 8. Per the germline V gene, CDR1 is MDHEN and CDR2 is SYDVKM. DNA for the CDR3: TGTGCCAGCAGTCCAGGGGGAGGGTCCGAAGCTTTCTTT. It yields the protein CASSPGGGSEAFF.

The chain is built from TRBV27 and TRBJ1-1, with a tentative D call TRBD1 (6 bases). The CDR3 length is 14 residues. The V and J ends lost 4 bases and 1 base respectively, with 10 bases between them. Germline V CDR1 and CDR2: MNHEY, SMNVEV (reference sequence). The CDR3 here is CASSSETGNTEAFF. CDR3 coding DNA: TGTGCCAGCAGTTCCGAGACAGGGAACACTGAAGCTTTCTTT.

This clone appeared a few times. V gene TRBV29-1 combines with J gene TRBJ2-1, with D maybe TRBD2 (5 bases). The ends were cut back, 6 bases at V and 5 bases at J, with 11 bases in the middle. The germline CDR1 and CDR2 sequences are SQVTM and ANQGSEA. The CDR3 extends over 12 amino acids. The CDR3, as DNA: TGCAGCGTCGAGGAGGTTCACAATGAGCAGTTCTTC. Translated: CSVEEVHNEQFF.

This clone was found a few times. CDR3 in DNA: TGTGCCAGCAGTTTAAGGGACAGGGTTTACAATGAGCAGTTCTTC. Protein: CASSLRDRVYNEQFF. The rearrangement uses TRBV28 and TRBJ2-1; TRBD1 agrees at 9 bases. The germline gives CDR1 MDHEN, CDR2 SYDVKM. The CDR3 is made up of 15 amino acids. Germline trimming cut 2 bases from V and 4 bases from J; bases unmatched to any gene: 3.

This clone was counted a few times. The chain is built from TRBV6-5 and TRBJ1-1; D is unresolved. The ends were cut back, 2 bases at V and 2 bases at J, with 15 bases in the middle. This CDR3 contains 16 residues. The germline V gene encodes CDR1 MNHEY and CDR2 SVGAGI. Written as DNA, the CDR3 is TGTGCCAGCAGTTACCTAGGCCCCAGGATTAACACTGAAGCTTTCTTT. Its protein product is CASSYLGPRINTEAFF.

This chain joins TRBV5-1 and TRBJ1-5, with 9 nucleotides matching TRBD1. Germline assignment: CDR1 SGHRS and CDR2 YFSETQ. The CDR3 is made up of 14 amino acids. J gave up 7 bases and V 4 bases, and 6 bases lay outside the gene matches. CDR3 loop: CASSLGQGEQPQHF. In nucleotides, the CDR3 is TGCGCCAGCAGCCTGGGACAGGGAGAGCAGCCCCAGCATTTT.

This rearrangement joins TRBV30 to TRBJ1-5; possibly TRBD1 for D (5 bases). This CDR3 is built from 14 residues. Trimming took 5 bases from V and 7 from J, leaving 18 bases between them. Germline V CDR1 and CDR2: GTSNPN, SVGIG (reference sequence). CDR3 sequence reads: CAWDDGGGHQPQHF. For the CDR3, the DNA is TGTGCCTGGGACGACGGCGGAGGACACCAGCCCCAGCATTTT.

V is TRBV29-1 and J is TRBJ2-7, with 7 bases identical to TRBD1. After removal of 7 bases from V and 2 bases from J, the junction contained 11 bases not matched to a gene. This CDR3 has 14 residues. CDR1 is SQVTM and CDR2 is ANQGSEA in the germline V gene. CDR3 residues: CSAPRTGEAYEQYF. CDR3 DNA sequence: TGCAGCGCCCCCCGGACAGGCGAGGCCTACGAGCAGTACTTC.